What follows are 15 T cell receptor beta chains derived from one specimen sequenced in a study of shared clonotypes between healthy human individuals. CD45RO-negative cells were positively selected for CCR7, leaving out terminally differentiated effector memory CD45RA+ cells. The repertoire was sequenced with immunoSEQ multiplex PCR; TCRdb's copy has only in-frame clones and lacks some. Of roughly 570,000 clones detected, roughly 98% appear once; the ten largest clones hold more than 0.3%. Material for sequencing was naive CD8+ T cells sorted from blood. The origin of the receptors is a young man in good health.

This clone has just one count. The chain combines TRBV29-1 with TRBJ1-1, with a possible D match to TRBD1 (6 bases). V gave up 3 bases and J gave up 1 base, with 18 bases separating them. There are 16 residues in the CDR3. CDR1 and CDR2 from the germline V gene are SQVTM and ANQGSEA. Here the CDR3 reads CSVDYSLGARNTEAFF. In nucleotides, the CDR3 is TGCAGCGTTGATTATTCTTTGGGGGCGAGGAACACTGAAGCTTTCTTT.

The chain has TRBV5-1 and TRBJ2-7, with TRBD2 as a possible D gene (5 bases). Trimming left V 0 bases short and J 2 bases short, with 9 bases between. The CDR3 is 14 residues long. Germline CDR1 and CDR2: SGHRS and YFSETQ. The CDR3 bases are TGCGCCAGCAGCTTGGGAGAGGGAACCTACGAGCAGTACTTC. Its protein is CASSLGEGTYEQYF. Together with reference TRBV5-1 and TRBJ2-7, the CDR3 gives the full variable domain: KAGVTQTPRYLIKTRGQQVTLSCSPISGHRSVSWYQQTPGQGLQFLFEYFSETQRNKGNFPGRFSGRQFSNSRSEMNVSTLELGDSALYLCASSLGEGTYEQYFGPGTRLTVT.

The chain is built from TRBV9 and TRBJ1-2; D not certain. This CDR3 spans 12 amino acids. Germline V gene sequence: CDR1 SGDLS, CDR2 YYNGEE. V lost 2 bases and J 7 bases, leaving 9 bases between the germline ends. The CDR3 coding sequence is TGTGCCAGCAGCGTTTTAGGCGGTGGCTACACCTTC. Its translation is CASSVLGGGYTF.

The chain links TRBV11-2 to TRBJ2-1; 9 bases are a match to TRBD2. This CDR3 has 15 amino acids. The trim removed 5 bases at V and 2 bases at J, leaving 4 bases unmatched. CDR1 SGHAT and CDR2 FQNNGV come from the germline V gene. The CDR3, as DNA: TGTGCCAGCAGCAATGGACTAGCGCCCTACAATGAGCAGTTCTTC. Amino acid sequence: CASSNGLAPYNEQFF.

In DNA, the CDR3 is TGTGCCAGCAGCTTGGACCACGACACCTACAATGAGCAGTTCTTC. Translating gives CASSLDHDTYNEQFF. The genes are TRBV5-5 and TRBJ2-1; D gene ambiguous. In germline, CDR1 is SGHKS, CDR2 YYEKEE (reference sequence). The V and J ends lost 0 bases and 2 bases respectively, with 9 bases between them. The CDR3 extends over 15 amino acids.

This chain connects TRBV7-8 to TRBJ1-2, with D possibly being TRBD1 (5 bases). V was trimmed by 3 bases and J by 8 bases, leaving 16 bases between them. The CDR3 runs to 14 residues. CDR1 SGHVS and CDR2 FQNEAQ come from the germline V gene. The DNA of the CDR3 is TGTGCCAGCAGCTTCTCTTTACAGGCGGAGGGCTACACCTTC. Translation: CASSFSLQAEGYTF.

The chain joins TRBV7-3 to TRBJ1-1; a weak D match, TRBD1 (6 bases). Trimming left V 2 bases short and J 2 bases short, with 12 bases between. The CDR3 has 15 amino acids. The germline CDR1 and CDR2 sequences are SGHTA and FQGTGA. The CDR3 DNA follows: TGTGCCAGCAGCTTAGTGGGGGGCAGTAACACTGAAGCTTTCTTT. It encodes CASSLVGGSNTEAFF.

This chain connects TRBV7-9 to TRBJ2-7, with D unclear. V shed 5 bases and J shed 6 bases, with 11 bases lying between them. This CDR3 comprises 12 residues. Germline CDR1 is SEHNR and CDR2 is FQNEAQ (reference sequence). CDR3 in amino acids: CASSGPDSEQYF. The CDR3 coding sequence is TGTGCCAGCAGCGGCCCGGATAGCGAGCAGTACTTC.

The rearrangement uses TRBV5-4 and TRBJ2-7; D tentatively fits TRBD1 or TRBD2 (6 bases each). Germline CDR1 SGHNT, CDR2 YYREEE (reference sequence). This CDR3 contains 14 residues. Trimming removed 4 bases at V and 2 bases at J, with 13 bases between. CDR3 sequence: CASSRGTRTYEQYF. DNA of the CDR3: TGTGCCAGCAGCCGGGGGACACGGACCTACGAGCAGTACTTC. Drawing the rest from reference TRBV5-4 and TRBJ2-7, the complete variable domain is ETGVTQSPTHLIKTRGQQVTLRCSSQSGHNTVSWYQQALGQGPQFIFQYYREEENGRGNFPPRFSGLQFPNYSSELNVNALELDDSALYLCASSRGTRTYEQYFGPGTRLTVT.

The gene calls are TRBV4-1 and TRBJ2-2, with 7 bases that match TRBD1. Trimming at V came to 0 bases and at J to 3 bases, leaving 7 bases not matched to a gene. This CDR3 has 17 amino acids. From germline, CDR1 is MGHRA and CDR2 YSYEKL. CDR3 region: CASSQELPDRHTGELFF. CDR3 DNA: TGCGCCAGCAGCCAAGAGTTGCCGGACAGGCACACCGGGGAGCTGTTTTTT.

J is TRBJ2-1 and V is TRBV27, with D tentatively TRBD1 (6 bases). The CDR3 runs 15 residues. V lost 4 bases and J lost 2, with 12 bases in between. CDR1 is MNHEY, CDR2 SMNVEV, per germline (reference sequence). In DNA form, the CDR3 reads TGTGCCAGCAGTTGGGGACACAACCCCTACAATGAGCAGTTCTTC. Its protein product is CASSWGHNPYNEQFF.

The gene calls are TRBV29-1 and TRBJ2-5; 7 nucleotides agree with TRBD2. The CDR3 loop spans 14 amino acids. Losses at the gene ends were 2 bases for V and 4 bases for J; bases not matched to a gene: 7. Germline-derived CDR1 and CDR2 are SQVTM and ANQGSEA. DNA for the CDR3: TGCAGCGTTGAACTAGCGGAGAAGACAGAGACCCAGTACTTC. This sequence encodes CSVELAEKTETQYF.

This sequence joins TRBV6-5 and TRBJ2-3; TRBD2 might be the D (5 bases). CDR1 is MNHEY, CDR2 SVGAGI, per germline. The germline V and J ends were trimmed by 6 bases and 8 bases, with 12 bases remaining between them. This CDR3 region has 12 residues. The CDR3 loop reads CASSSLSGTQYF. The CDR3 DNA sequence: TGTGCCAGCAGCTCACTCAGCGGTACGCAGTATTTT.

The chain combines TRBV18 with TRBJ2-1, with 10 nucleotides matching TRBD2. The V segment lost 3 bases and the J segment 4 bases; nucleotides outside the gene matches: 3. The CDR3 is 15 residues long. Germline CDR1 KGHSH, CDR2 LQKENI. The CDR3 DNA reads TGTGCCAGCTCACCCGGGACTAGCGCATACAATGAGCAGTTCTTC. It codes for CASSPGTSAYNEQFF. The whole variable domain, filled in from reference TRBV18 and TRBJ2-1, reads NAGVMQNPRHLVRRRGQEARLRCSPMKGHSHVYWYRQLPEEGLKFMVYLQKENIIDESGMPKERFSAEFPKEGPSILRIQQVVRGDSAAYFCASSPGTSAYNEQFFGPGTRLTVL.

This rearrangement joins TRBV11-2 to TRBJ1-3, with D unclear. Trimming left V 8 bases short and J 2 bases short, with 13 bases between. This CDR3 is 14 amino acids long. Germline V gene data show CDR1 as SGHAT and CDR2 as FQNNGV. CDR3 nucleotide sequence: TGTGCCAGCCGGATCCCGCTCGCTGGAAACACCATATATTTT. Its protein product is CASRIPLAGNTIYF.